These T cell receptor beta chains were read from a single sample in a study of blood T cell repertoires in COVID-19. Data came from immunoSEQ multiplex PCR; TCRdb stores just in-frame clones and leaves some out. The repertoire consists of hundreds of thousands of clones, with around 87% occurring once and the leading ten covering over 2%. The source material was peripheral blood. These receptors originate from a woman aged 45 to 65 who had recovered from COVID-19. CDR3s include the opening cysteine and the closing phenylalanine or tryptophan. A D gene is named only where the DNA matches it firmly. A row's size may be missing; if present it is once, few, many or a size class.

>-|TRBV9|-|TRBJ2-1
TGTGCCAGCAGCGTAATGCCTAGCGATTACAATGAGCAGTTCTTC
CASSVMPSDYNEQFF
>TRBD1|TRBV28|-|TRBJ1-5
TGTGCCAGCAGCCGGCGAGGGGGCCAACAGCCCCAGCATTTT
CASSRRGGQQPQHF
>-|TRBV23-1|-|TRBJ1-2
TGCGCCAGCAGTCAAGACAGGTTTAACTATGGCTACACCTTC
CASSQDRFNYGYTF
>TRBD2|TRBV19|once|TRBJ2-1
TGTGCCAGTAGTACCCTCAGACTAGCGGGGGTAGGTGAGCAGTTCTTC
CASSTLRLAGVGEQFF
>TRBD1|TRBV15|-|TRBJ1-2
TGTGCCACCAGCAGAGTGTCAGGGGGCGGCGGCTACACCTTC
CATSRVSGGGGYTF
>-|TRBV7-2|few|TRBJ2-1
TGTGCCAGCAGCTTCCGGACTCCCAATGAGCAGTTCTTC
CASSFRTPNEQFF
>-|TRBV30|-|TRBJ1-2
TGTGCCTGGAGTAATCAGGCTTTCTATGGCTACACCTTC
CAWSNQAFYGYTF
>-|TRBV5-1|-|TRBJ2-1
TGCGCCAGCAGCTTGGTGGGCTCCCGATCATACAATGAGCAGTTCTTC
CASSLVGSRSYNEQFF
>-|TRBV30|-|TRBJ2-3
TGTGCCTGGAGTTCCCCCCGGAAGACTACAGATACGCAGTATTTT
CAWSSPRKTTDTQYF
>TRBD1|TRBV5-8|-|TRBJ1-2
TGTGCCATCGCACTACAGGGGGCGGGTGGCTACACCTTC
CAIALQGAGGYTF
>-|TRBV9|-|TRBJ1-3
TGTGCCAGCAGCGTCGGGTCGGGGAACCCTGGAAACACCATATATTTT
CASSVGSGNPGNTIYF
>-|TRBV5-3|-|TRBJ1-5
TGTGCCAGAAGCTTCATACAGGACCATCAGCCCCAGCATTTT
CARSFIQDHQPQHF
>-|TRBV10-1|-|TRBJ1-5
TGCGCCAGCAGACTCCAGGGGATTTGGGATCAGCCCCAGCATTTT
CASRLQGIWDQPQHF
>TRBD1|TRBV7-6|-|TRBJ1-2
TGTGCCAGCAGCTCCTCTACAGGGGGCGTCTATGGCTACACCTTC
CASSSSTGGVYGYTF
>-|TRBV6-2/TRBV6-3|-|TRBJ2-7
TGTGCCAGCAGTTACCGCTCTGGGCAGGTCGAGCAGTACTTC
CASSYRSGQVEQYF
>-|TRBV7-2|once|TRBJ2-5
TGTGCCAGCAGCTTAGCGTCCGTACACCTGACCCAGTACTTC
CASSLASVHLTQYF
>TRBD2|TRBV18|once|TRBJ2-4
TGTGCCAGCTCCCTGGAGGGGAGGGACAAAAACATTCAGTACTTC
CASSLEGRDKNIQYF
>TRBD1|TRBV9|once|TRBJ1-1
TGTGCCAGCAGCGCGGACAGGGACACTGAAGCTTTCTTT
CASSADRDTEAFF
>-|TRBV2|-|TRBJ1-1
TGTGCCAGCAGTCTGCAGGGGTTCTCCATGAACACTGAAGCTTTCTTT
CASSLQGFSMNTEAFF
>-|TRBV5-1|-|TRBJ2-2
TGCGCCAGCTCCCCTCAGGGTGACACCGGGGAGCTGTTTTTT
CASSPQGDTGELFF
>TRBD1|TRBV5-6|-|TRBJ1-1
TGTGCCAGCAGCCCGCCGGGACAGCGGATGAACACTGAAGCTTTCTTT
CASSPPGQRMNTEAFF
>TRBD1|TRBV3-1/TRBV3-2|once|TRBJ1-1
TGTGCCAGCAGCCCTCCCGGGTTACAGGGGGAAGCTTTCTTT
CASSPPGLQGEAFF
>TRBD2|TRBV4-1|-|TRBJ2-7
TGCGCCAGCAGCTGGACTAGCGGGACCTACGGGCAGTACTTC
CASSWTSGTYGQYF
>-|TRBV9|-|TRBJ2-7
TGTGCCAGCAGCGTGGGCTCCCTAGCGACGGCAATGTACTTC
CASSVGSLATAMYF
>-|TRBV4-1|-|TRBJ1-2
TGCGCCAGCAGCCAAGACAGGTGGACAGCCACCTATGGCTACACCTTC
CASSQDRWTATYGYTF
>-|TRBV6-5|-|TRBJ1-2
TGTGCCAGCAGTTCTCCACCCGGGAGGGTTCCCTATGGCTACACCTTC
CASSSPPGRVPYGYTF
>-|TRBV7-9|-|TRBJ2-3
TGTGCCAGCAGCTTAGCCGGGACAACACAGTATTTT
CASSLAGTTQYF
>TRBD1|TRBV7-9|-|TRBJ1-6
TGTGCCAGTTCCGTAACAGGGGGAAGGTCACCCCTCCACTTT
CASSVTGGRSPLHF
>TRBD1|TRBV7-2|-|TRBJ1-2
TGTGCCAGCAGCTCCCCGGGACAGAGTTGGAGGGATGGCTACACCTTC
CASSSPGQSWRDGYTF
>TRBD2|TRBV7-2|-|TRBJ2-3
TGTGCCAGCAGCCTTCCGGGGACTAGCGGGAGGGCCTGGGGAGATACGCAGTATTTT
CASSLPGTSGRAWGDTQYF
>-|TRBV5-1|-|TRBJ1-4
TGCGCCAGCAGCATCGGACGGGGAGCAACTAATGAAAAACTGTTTTTT
CASSIGRGATNEKLFF
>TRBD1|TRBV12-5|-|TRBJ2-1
TGTGCTAGTGGTTCCCCGGGACAGGGCCGCAATGAGCAGTTCTTC
CASGSPGQGRNEQFF
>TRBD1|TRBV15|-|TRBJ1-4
TGTGCCACCAGCCGGGACAGGGGGTTGAGAGAAAAACTGTTTTTT
CATSRDRGLREKLFF
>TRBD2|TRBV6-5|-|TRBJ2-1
TGTGCCAGCAGTCCTAGCGGGGTCCGAAGTGAGCAGTTCTTC
CASSPSGVRSEQFF
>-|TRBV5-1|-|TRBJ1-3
TGCGCCAGCAGCTTGGGGCCCGGGTCAGGAAACACCATATATTTT
CASSLGPGSGNTIYF
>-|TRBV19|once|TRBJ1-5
TGTGCCAGTAACTTTCGGGGGAGGGGCAATCAGCCCCAGCATTTT
CASNFRGRGNQPQHF
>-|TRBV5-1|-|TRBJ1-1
TGCGCCAGCAGTAACTTTGTTGAAGCTTTCTTT
CASSNFVEAFF
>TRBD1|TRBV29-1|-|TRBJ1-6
TGCAGCGTTGAAGGCCAAGGGACAGGGAATTCACCCCTCCACTTT
CSVEGQGTGNSPLHF
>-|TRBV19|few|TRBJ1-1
TGTGCCAGTAGTATTTGGACAGAAGGAAAGAACACTGAAGCTTTCTTT
CASSIWTEGKNTEAFF
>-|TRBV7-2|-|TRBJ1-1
TGTGCCAGCAGTGACCGCAGGAGGCAGAACACTGAAGCTTTCTTT
CASSDRRRQNTEAFF
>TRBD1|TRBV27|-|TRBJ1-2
TGTGCCAGCAGACAGGGGGTCGATAACTATGGCTACACCTTC
CASRQGVDNYGYTF
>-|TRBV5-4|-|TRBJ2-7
TGTGCCAGCAGCATGGACAGAAACGAGCAGTACTTC
CASSMDRNEQYF
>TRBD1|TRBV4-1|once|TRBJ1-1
TGCGCCAGCAGCCACGGAGGGACAGGGAACACTGAAGCTTTCTTT
CASSHGGTGNTEAFF
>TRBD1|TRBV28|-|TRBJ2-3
TGTGCCAGCAGCCTCAACCGGGACAGAAGATTCACAGATACGCAGTATTTT
CASSLNRDRRFTDTQYF
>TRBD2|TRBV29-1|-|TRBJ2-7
TGCAGCGTCTTCGGGGGGGGCGAGCAGTACTTC
CSVFGGGEQYF
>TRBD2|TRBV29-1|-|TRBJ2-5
TGCAGCGTTGAAGGCCTAGCGGGGCGAGGGACCCAGTACTTC
CSVEGLAGRGTQYF
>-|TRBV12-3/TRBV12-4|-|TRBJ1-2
TGTGCCAGCAGCCAAGGAGGATTAGCTGGCTACACCTTC
CASSQGGLAGYTF
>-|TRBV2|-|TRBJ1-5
TGTGCCAGCAGTGATGGGGCCGGGAATCAGCCCCAGCATTTT
CASSDGAGNQPQHF
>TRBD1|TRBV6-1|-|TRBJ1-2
TGTGCCAGCAGCCTTACAGGGGTTTATGGCTACACCTTC
CASSLTGVYGYTF
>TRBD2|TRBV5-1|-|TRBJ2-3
TGCGCCAGCAGCTTCTATGCGGGAGCAGGCACAGATACGCAGTATTTT
CASSFYAGAGTDTQYF
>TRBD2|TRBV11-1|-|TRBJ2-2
TGTGCCAGCAGCAAATTTAGCGGGGGGCCTGGGGAGCTGTTTTTT
CASSKFSGGPGELFF
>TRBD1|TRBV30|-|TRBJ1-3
TGTGCCTGGAGCGGACAGGGGTTTAACTCTGGAAACACCATATATTTT
CAWSGQGFNSGNTIYF
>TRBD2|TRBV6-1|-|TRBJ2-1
TGTGCCAGCAGTGAACAGCGGGGGGTAGGCTATGAGCAGTTCTTC
CASSEQRGVGYEQFF
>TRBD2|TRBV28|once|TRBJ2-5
TGTGCCAGCAGGCCTTGGACTAGCGGGGGAGGTTTTTCGGAGACCCAGTACTTC
CASRPWTSGGGFSETQYF
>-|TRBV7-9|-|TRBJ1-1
TGTGCCAGCAGCTTAGCATCCGGTATTGACACTGAAGCTTTCTTT
CASSLASGIDTEAFF
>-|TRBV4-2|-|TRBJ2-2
TGTGCCAGCAGCCGGGGATCCAGCGGGACCGGGGAGCTGTTTTTT
CASSRGSSGTGELFF
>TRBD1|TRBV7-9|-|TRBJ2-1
TGTGCCAGCAGCGCCGACAGGGGGCGGATCGATGAGCAGTTCTTC
CASSADRGRIDEQFF
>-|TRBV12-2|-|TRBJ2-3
TGTGCAAGTCGCTTAGCGGGAGGGTATACGCAGTATTTT
CASRLAGGYTQYF
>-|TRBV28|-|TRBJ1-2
TGTGCCAGCAGTCAGGATCTTCAATATGGCTACACCTTC
CASSQDLQYGYTF
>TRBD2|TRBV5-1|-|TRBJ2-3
TGCGCCAGCAGCGGGGAGCGGGGGGAGGTCACAGATACGCAGTATTTT
CASSGERGEVTDTQYF